This entry concerns a single T cell receptor (beta chain). What antigen it recognizes has not been identified. The input lacks base qualities; no much larger clone sits a single base away. V loses 4 bases, J loses 3 bases, and the germline ends lie 7 bases apart. The CDR3 numbers 12 residues from cysteine through phenylalanine. Only the CDR3 part of the read is kept: 36 bases, read in frame from the first base. CDR1 SGHTS and CDR2 YDEGEE are derived from the germline V gene. The sample originates from a study of OX40 agonist ivuxolimab in advanced cancers. Regarding the complete study: The costimulatory receptor OX40 (CD134) was targeted by ivuxolimab, a fully human IgG2 agonistic monoclonal antibody. Prior anti-PD-1, anti-PD-L1 or anti-CTLA-4 therapy was permitted, and checkpoint inhibitors had been received by less than 45% of dose-escalation patients. In the dose-escalation cohort, roughly 80% of patients were male, and the mean age was around 60 years, with a range of 23 to 79. Partial responses occurred in three dose-escalation patients: two with cutaneous melanoma and one with hepatocellular carcinoma. Peripheral TCRbeta sequencing aimed to test whether ivuxolimab altered TCR sequence diversity and caused clonal T-cell expansion. Among the roughly 50 dose-escalation patients, 19 had hepatocellular carcinoma, about 15 melanoma, 9 renal cell carcinoma and 9 head and neck cancer. Intravenous ivuxolimab was administered to patients every 2 weeks at six dose levels: 0.01, 0.1, 0.3, 1.5, 3 and 10 mg/kg. The monotherapy dose-escalation portion (N ≈ 56 patients) of the phase I ivuxolimab trial is reported in the paper. The paper as a whole reports these results and caveats: Partial responders in the 0.1-3.0 mg/kg groups had among the lowest normalized peripheral clonal expansion, especially among CD8+ T cells. Low levels of normalized T-cell clonal expansion were also seen in some nonresponding patients. Antigen specificity was not determined for the clonally expanded peripheral T cells. On average, CD8+ T cells showed more expanded clones than CD4+ T cells after ivuxolimab. At doses of 0.1 to 3.0 mg/kg, clonal expansion of both CD4+ and CD8+ blood T cells was observed from baseline to week 6.

Patients with autoimmune disease history or receiving systemic immunosuppression were excluded from the trial. Peripheral blood for TCR sequencing was collected from all dose cohorts at baseline, on cycle 4 day 1, and on cycle 7 day 1. Samples came from an open-label, multicenter, first-in-human phase I dose-escalation trial of ivuxolimab. Adults with locally advanced or metastatic melanoma, renal cell, hepatocellular, or head and neck squamous cell carcinoma were enrolled in the trial. Before TCR sequencing, CD4+ T cells and CD8+ T cells from peripheral blood were sorted into separate populations. To sequence the TCRbeta CDR3 region, genomic DNA was isolated from the sorted cells. TCRbeta CDR3 regions were sequenced using the immunoSEQ Assay. TCRdb mirrors the immuneACCESS table, restricted to in-frame sequences. Some clones are absent from its copies; in checked studies, under half trace to an unresolved V gene, and the reason for the others is unknown. In all, the sample holds around 60,000 clones, and 75% to 85% of those were seen once. The ten largest clonotypes hold under 13% of the sample.

This receptor was taken from an adult with an advanced solid tumor such as melanoma, head and neck, liver or kidney cancer. Recombination linked TRBV5-8 to TRBJ1-2, with a weak D call of TRBD1 (5 bases match). The specimen comprised CD4+ or CD8+ T cells sorted from blood, sampled in a trial of the OX40 agonist ivuxolimab. The encoded CDR3 is CASSPGDYGYTF. The DNA sequence is given as TGTGCCAGCAGCCCGGGGGACTATGGCTACACCTTC.